Listed below are T cell receptor beta chains from one sample, sequenced in a study of PD-1 blockade in classical Hodgkin lymphoma. Profiling relied on immunoSEQ multiplex PCR, and the TCRdb table lists in-frame clones only, not all of them. The sample consists of around 65,000 clones, about 85% of them appearing once. The starting material was peripheral blood mononuclear cells (PBMCs), obtained before the fourth cycle of nivolumab. All receptors come from a human donor with classical Hodgkin lymphoma. The CDR3 runs from the conserved cysteine through the conserved F or W. D genes are given only for firm matches. Clone size, where shown, is once, few, many, or a class for clones that have expanded.

>.|TRBV9|TRBJ2-5|.
CASSPVAGPPKETQYF
TGTGCCAGCAGCCCCGTGGCGGGGCCCCCAAAAGAGACCCAGTACTTC
>TRBD1|TRBV6-6|TRBJ2-7|.
CASSGRQGGLGQYF
TGTGCCAGCAGTGGGCGACAGGGTGGACTCGGGCAGTACTTC
>.|TRBV5-1|TRBJ2-5|.
CASSLDAEGTQYF
TGCGCCAGCAGCTTGGATGCAGAAGGGACCCAGTACTTC
>.|TRBV7-9|TRBJ2-2|.
CASSSPRGDTGELFF
TGTGCCAGCAGCTCCCCCCGCGGGGACACCGGGGAGCTGTTTTTT
>.|TRBV5-1|TRBJ2-5|.
CASSFPEKETQYF
TGCGCCAGCAGCTTTCCGGAGAAAGAGACCCAGTACTTC
>.|TRBV6-5|TRBJ2-2|.
CASTITGYTGELFF
TGTGCCAGCACAATCACAGGGTACACCGGGGAGCTGTTTTTT
>.|TRBV30|TRBJ2-1|once
CAWTVGLRVPEQFF
TGTGCCTGGACGGTGGGGCTTAGGGTTCCGGAGCAGTTCTTC
>.|TRBV5-1|TRBJ1-5|few
CASSLGGQGQPQHF
TGCGCCAGCAGCTTGGGGGGGCAAGGCCAGCCCCAGCATTTT
>.|TRBV6-6|TRBJ1-5|.
CASSPLGGPNQPQHF
TGTGCCAGCAGTCCCCTGGGGGGACCCAATCAGCCCCAGCATTTT
>.|TRBV6-5|TRBJ2-1|few
CASSTQGEQFF
TGTGCCAGCAGCACCCAGGGTGAGCAGTTCTTC
>TRBD1|TRBV9|TRBJ1-3|.
CASSERTGGSFSGNTIYF
TGTGCCAGCAGCGAAAGGACAGGGGGCTCATTTTCTGGAAACACCATATATTTT
>.|TRBV5-5|TRBJ2-5|.
CASSLITPGETQYF
TGTGCCAGCAGCTTGATAACCCCAGGGGAGACCCAGTACTTC